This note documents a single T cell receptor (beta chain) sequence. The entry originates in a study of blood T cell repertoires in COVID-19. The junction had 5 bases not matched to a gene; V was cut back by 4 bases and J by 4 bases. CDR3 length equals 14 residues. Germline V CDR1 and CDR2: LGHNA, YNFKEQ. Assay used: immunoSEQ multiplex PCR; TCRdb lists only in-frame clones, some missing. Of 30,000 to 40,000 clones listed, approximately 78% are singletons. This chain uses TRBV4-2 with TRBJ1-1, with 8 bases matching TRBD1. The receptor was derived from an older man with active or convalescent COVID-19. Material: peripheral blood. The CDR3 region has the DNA TGTGCCAGCAGCCGAGACAGGGGATCCACTGAAGCTTTCTTT. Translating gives CASSRDRGSTEAFF.